The entry below describes one T cell receptor beta chain. What it recognizes is unknown. A read error may account for a junction end that differs from germline. Assay: immunoSEQ multiplex PCR; the TCRdb copy retains only in-frame clones and omits some. Among 130,000 or so clones listed, 89% were seen once. The data stem from a study of T cell responses to AZD1222 COVID-19 vaccine. Background on the study: Second-dose timings of about 4 or about 12 weeks were pooled.

The CDR3 consists of 15 residues. CDR1 is SGHVS, CDR2 FNYEAQ, per germline. Study results and limitations: Nearly half of the spike-specific TCRs reportedly recognize variant regions that carry no mutations. The study sampled repertoires only after the peak T cell response.

This chain links TRBV7-6 with TRBJ2-5, with 11 bases lining up with TRBD2. Sequenced here: peripheral blood, sampled on day 0 of AZD1222 vaccination. This TCR was sampled from an adult in good health. The CDR3 DNA reads as TGTGCCAGCACCTTAGCGGGGGGGCCCGGGGAGACCCAGTACTTC. Its translation: CASTLAGGPGETQYF.